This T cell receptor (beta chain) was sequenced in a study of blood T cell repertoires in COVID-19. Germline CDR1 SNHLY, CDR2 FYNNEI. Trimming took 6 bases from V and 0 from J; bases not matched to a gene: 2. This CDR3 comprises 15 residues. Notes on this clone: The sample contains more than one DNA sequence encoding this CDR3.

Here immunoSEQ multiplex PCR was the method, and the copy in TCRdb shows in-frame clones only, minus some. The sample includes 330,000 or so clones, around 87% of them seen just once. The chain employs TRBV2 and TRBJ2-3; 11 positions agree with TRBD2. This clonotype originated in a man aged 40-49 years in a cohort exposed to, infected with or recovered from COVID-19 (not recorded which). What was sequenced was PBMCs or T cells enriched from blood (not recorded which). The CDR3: CASRRLAGSTDTQYF. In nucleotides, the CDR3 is TGTGCCAGCAGACGACTAGCGGGGAGCACAGATACGCAGTATTTT.